These T cell receptor beta chains were read from a single sample in a study of identifying expanded T cells in peripheral blood. Assay: immunoSEQ multiplex PCR; the TCRdb copy retains only in-frame clones and omits some. The top ten hold 15% to 20% of the sample, which has about 80,000 clones, more than 75% seen once. The sample taken for sequencing was blood. These receptors all come from a person between 18 and 70 years old in good health. Both conserved end residues are trimmed from each CDR3. Each record gives: CDR3 protein, V gene, J gene.

CDR3: ASSHDTGADTQY
V: TRBV4-1
J: TRBJ2-3

CDR3: ASSYDGNTIY
V: TRBV6-5
J: TRBJ1-3

CDR3: ASSTRLAGGSRNEQF
V: TRBV14
J: TRBJ2-1

CDR3: ASSFQQGTYEQY
V: TRBV5-4
J: TRBJ2-7

CDR3: SVAEGSNYGYT
V: TRBV29-1
J: TRBJ1-2

CDR3: ASYRDVSEKLF
V: TRBV28
J: TRBJ1-4

CDR3: ASSPDSWLSGANVLT
V: TRBV7-9
J: TRBJ2-6

CDR3: ASSVTPWGDTQY
V: TRBV9
J: TRBJ2-3

CDR3: ASSEGEGDRGNYEQY
V: TRBV5-4
J: TRBJ2-7

CDR3: ASSYGGAGKNIQY
V: TRBV6-5
J: TRBJ2-4

CDR3: ASSPFRGNAYEQY
V: TRBV11-1
J: TRBJ2-7

CDR3: ASGWGGGAEGYT
V: TRBV5-4
J: TRBJ1-2

CDR3: SAAREETQY
V: TRBV20-1
J: TRBJ2-5

CDR3: ASSPLANAESSYNSPLH
V: TRBV18
J: TRBJ1-6

CDR3: ASSFPGGALNTEAF
V: TRBV7-9
J: TRBJ1-1

CDR3: ASSQDLSPGAF
V: TRBV14
J: TRBJ1-1

CDR3: ASSLGSDRAHEQY
V: TRBV13
J: TRBJ2-7

CDR3: ASSQEGTGNQWERGTQY
V: TRBV4-1
J: TRBJ2-5

CDR3: ASSQDVSYGYT
V: TRBV14
J: TRBJ1-2

CDR3: ATSRDLGGTSYGYT
V: TRBV15
J: TRBJ1-2

CDR3: ASSVDGTIPCSGANVLT
V: TRBV9
J: TRBJ2-6

CDR3: ASSWGQESTDTQY
V: TRBV7-9
J: TRBJ2-3

CDR3: AISEMDSTNYGYT
V: TRBV10-3
J: TRBJ1-2

CDR3: ASSQDPRGGTEAF
V: TRBV4-3
J: TRBJ1-1

CDR3: ASISGTASYEQY
V: TRBV6-6
J: TRBJ2-7

CDR3: ASSVQEDYGYT
V: TRBV10-2
J: TRBJ1-2

CDR3: ASSLAGTSAWYEQY
V: TRBV11-1
J: TRBJ2-7

CDR3: ASSPEGQVIG
V: TRBV7-9
J: TRBJ1-3

CDR3: AISRQDPPSEQY
V: TRBV10-3
J: TRBJ2-7

CDR3: ASSKGWGTYEQY
V: TRBV6-6
J: TRBJ2-7

CDR3: ASSSRMKGQQETQY
V: TRBV13
J: TRBJ2-5

CDR3: ASSPQGPRGEKLF
V: TRBV2
J: TRBJ1-4

CDR3: ASGETGGGSPLH
V: TRBV9
J: TRBJ1-6

CDR3: ASSLGWGHSGETQY
V: TRBV5-6
J: TRBJ2-5

CDR3: ASSLSRDLERQPQH
V: TRBV7-2
J: TRBJ1-5

CDR3: ASSFGRGYEQY
V: TRBV13
J: TRBJ2-7

CDR3: ASSYGLAQETQY
V: TRBV7-2
J: TRBJ2-5

CDR3: ASGLTSDGATPPYNEQF
V: TRBV12-5
J: TRBJ2-1

CDR3: ASSLSLGDTGELF
V: TRBV7-9
J: TRBJ2-2

CDR3: ASSQDSMGDQPQH
V: TRBV4-3
J: TRBJ1-5